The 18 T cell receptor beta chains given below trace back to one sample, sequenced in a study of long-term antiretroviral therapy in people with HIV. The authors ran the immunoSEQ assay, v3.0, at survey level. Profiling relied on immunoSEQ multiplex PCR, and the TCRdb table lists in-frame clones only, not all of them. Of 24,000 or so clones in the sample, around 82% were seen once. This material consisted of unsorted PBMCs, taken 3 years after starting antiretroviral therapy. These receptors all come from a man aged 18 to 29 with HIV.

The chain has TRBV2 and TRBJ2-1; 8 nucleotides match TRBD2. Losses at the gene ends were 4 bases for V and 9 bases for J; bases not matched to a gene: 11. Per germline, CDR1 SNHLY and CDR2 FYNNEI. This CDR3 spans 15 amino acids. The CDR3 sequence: CASSAGGDIYGEQFF. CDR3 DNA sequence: TGTGCCAGCAGTGCGGGGGGGGACATCTACGGTGAGCAGTTCTTC.

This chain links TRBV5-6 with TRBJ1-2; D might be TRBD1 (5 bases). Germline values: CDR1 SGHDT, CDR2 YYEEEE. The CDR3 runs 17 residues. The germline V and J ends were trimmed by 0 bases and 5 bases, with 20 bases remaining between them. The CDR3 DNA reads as TGTGCCAGCAGCTTGGTAGTACTTTTGGACGGGGCTTATGGCTACACCTTC. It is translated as CASSLVVLLDGAYGYTF.

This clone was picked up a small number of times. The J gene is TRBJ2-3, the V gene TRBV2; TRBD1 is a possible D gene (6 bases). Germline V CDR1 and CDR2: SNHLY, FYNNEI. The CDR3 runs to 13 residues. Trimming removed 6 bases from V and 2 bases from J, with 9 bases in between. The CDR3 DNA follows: TGTGCCAGCAGAAGGACAGTCACAGATACGCAGTATTTT. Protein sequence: CASRRTVTDTQYF.

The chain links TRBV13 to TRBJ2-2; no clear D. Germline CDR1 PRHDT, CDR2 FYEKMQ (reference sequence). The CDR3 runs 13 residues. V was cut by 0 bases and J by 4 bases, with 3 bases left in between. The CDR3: CASSLGGTGELFF. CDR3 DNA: TGTGCCAGCAGCTTAGGCGGCACCGGGGAGCTGTTTTTT.

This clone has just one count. The CDR3 reads CASSNQGRVYEQYF. For the CDR3, the DNA is TGTGCCAGCAGCAACCAGGGAAGGGTCTACGAGCAGTACTTC. The chain recombines TRBV28 with TRBJ2-7; D is possibly TRBD1 (5 bases). The ends were cut back, 6 bases at V and 3 bases at J, with 15 bases in the middle. This CDR3 is built from 14 residues. Germline CDR1 reads MDHEN; CDR2 reads SYDVKM.

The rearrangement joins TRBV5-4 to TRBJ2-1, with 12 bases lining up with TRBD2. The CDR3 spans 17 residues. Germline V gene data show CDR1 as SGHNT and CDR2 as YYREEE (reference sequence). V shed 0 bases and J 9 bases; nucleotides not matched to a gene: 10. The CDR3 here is CASSLVLLAGGLGEQFF. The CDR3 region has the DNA TGTGCCAGCAGCTTGGTGCTCCTAGCGGGGGGGCTGGGTGAGCAGTTCTTC.

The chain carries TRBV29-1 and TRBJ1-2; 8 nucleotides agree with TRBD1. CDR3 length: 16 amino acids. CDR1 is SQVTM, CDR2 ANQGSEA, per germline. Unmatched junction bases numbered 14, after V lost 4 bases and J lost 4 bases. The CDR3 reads CSVGSPLRGLGYGYTF. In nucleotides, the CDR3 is TGCAGCGTTGGAAGCCCCCTCAGGGGGCTGGGCTATGGCTACACCTTC.

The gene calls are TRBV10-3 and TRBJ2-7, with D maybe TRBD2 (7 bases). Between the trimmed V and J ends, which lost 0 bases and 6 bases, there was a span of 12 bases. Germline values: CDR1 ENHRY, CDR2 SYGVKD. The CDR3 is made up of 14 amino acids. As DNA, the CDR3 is TGTGCCATCAGTGAGTCGGGGGGGGCCCTCGAGCAGTACTTC. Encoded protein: CAISESGGALEQYF.

DNA of the CDR3: TGTGCCAGCAGCTTGAGTCGAAACACCATATATTTT. This translates into CASSLSRNTIYF. The chain joins TRBV5-6 to TRBJ1-3; D is ambiguous. This CDR3 contains 12 residues. Germline V gene sequence: CDR1 SGHDT, CDR2 YYEEEE. Trimming shortened V by 1 base and J by 5 bases, and 4 bases separated the two germline ends.

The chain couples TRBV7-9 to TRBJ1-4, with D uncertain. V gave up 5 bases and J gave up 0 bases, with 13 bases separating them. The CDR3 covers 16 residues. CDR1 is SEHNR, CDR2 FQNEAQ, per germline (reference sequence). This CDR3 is CASSAGLLATNEKLFF. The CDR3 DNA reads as TGTGCCAGCAGCGCGGGCCTTTTGGCAACTAATGAAAAACTGTTTTTT.

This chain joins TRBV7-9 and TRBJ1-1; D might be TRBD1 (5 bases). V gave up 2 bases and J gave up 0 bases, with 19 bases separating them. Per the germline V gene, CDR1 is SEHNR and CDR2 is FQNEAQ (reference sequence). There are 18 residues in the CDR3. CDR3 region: CASSLRQRGIYMNTEAFF. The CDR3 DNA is TGTGCCAGCAGCTTACGCCAGCGGGGCATCTACATGAACACTGAAGCTTTCTTT.

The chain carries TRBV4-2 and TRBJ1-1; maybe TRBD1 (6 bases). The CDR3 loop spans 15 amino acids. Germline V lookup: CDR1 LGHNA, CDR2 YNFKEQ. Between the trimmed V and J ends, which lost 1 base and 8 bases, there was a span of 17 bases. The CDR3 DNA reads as TGTGCCAGCAGCCAAGTAGGATCCAGGGGACCGGAAGCTTTCTTT. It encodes CASSQVGSRGPEAFF.

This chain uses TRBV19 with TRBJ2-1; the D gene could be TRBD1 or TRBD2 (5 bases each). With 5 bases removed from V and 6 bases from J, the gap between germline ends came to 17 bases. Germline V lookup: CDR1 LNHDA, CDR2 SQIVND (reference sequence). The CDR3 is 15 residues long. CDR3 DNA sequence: TGTGCCAGTAGTCGAATCGAGGGACCCCCCAATGAGCAGTTCTTC. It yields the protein CASSRIEGPPNEQFF.

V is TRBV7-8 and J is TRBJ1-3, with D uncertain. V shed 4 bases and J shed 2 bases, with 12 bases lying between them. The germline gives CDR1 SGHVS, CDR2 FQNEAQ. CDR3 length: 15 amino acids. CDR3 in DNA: TGTGCCAGCAGCTCCACCGGGATTACTGGAAACACCATATATTTT. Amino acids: CASSSTGITGNTIYF.

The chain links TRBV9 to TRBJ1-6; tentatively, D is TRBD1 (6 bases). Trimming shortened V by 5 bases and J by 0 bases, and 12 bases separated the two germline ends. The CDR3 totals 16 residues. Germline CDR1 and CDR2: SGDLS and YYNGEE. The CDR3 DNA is TGTGCCAGCAGTGCTACGGACAGCTCCTATAATTCACCCCTCCACTTT. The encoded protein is CASSATDSSYNSPLHF.

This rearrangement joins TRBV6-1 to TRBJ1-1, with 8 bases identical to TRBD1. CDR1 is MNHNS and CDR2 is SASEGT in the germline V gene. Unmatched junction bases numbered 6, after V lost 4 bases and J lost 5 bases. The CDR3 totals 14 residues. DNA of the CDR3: TGTGCCAGCAGTGCCGGGACAGGAGGGACTGAAGCTTTCTTT. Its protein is CASSAGTGGTEAFF.

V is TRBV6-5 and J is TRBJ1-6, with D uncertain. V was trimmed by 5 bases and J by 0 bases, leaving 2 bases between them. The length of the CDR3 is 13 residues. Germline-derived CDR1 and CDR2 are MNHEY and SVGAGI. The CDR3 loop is CASSSSYNSPLHF. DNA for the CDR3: TGTGCCAGCAGTAGCTCCTATAATTCACCCCTCCACTTT.

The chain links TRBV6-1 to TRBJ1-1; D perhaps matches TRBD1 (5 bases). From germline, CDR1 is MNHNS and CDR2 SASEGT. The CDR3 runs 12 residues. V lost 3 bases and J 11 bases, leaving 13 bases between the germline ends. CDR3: CASSDTGGGAFF. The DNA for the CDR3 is TGTGCCAGCAGTGACACCGGGGGAGGGGCTTTCTTT.